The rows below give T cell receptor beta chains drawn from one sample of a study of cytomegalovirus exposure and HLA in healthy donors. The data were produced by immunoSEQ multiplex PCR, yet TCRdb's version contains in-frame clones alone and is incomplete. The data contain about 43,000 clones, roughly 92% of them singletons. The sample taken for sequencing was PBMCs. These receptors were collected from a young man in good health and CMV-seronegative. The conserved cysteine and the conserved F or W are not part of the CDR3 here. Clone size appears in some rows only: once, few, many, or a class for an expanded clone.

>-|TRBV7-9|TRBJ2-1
ASSLAGDYNEQF
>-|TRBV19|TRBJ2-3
ASSGSGGPGDTQY
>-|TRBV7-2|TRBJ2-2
ASRSARAGELF
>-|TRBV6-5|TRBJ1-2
ASRGGWGYT
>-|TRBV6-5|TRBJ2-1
ASSRSSYNEQF
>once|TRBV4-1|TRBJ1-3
ASSPSAVRDGNTIY
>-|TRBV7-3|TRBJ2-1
ASSYPGTGGGEQF
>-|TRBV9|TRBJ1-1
ASSATGSGSHTEAF
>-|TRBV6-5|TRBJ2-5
ASSHPGVETQY
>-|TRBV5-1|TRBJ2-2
ASSSGGPNTGELF
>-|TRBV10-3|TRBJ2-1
AKGLAGHNEQF
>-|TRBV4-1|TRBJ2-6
ASSRPGSGANVLT
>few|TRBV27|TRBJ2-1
ASSPGLLGEQF
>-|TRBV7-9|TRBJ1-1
ASSFPGQAVNTEAF